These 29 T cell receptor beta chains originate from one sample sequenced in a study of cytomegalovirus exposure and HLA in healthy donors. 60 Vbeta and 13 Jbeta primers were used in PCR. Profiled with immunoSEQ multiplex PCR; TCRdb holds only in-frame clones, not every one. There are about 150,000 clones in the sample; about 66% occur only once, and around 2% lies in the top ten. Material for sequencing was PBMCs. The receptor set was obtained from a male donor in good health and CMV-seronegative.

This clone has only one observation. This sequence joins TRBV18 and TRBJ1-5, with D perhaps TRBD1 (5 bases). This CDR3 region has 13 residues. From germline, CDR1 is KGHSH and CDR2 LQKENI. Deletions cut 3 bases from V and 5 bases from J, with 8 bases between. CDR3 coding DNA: TGTGCCAGCTCACCTCTAGGGGATCAGCCCCAGCATTTT. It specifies CASSPLGDQPQHF.

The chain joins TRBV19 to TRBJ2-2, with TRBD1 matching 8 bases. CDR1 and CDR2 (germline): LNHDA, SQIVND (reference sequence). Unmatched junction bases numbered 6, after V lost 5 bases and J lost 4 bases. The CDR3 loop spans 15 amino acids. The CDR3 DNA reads TGTGCCAGTAGTCGACAGGGGCTACTCACCGGGGAGCTGTTTTTT. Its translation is CASSRQGLLTGELFF.

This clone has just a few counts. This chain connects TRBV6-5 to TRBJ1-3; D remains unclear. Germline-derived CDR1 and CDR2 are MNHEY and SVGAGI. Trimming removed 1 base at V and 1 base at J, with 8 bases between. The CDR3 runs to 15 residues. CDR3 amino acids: CASSYWGASGNTIYF. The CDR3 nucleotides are TGTGCCAGCAGTTACTGGGGAGCTTCTGGAAACACCATATATTTT.

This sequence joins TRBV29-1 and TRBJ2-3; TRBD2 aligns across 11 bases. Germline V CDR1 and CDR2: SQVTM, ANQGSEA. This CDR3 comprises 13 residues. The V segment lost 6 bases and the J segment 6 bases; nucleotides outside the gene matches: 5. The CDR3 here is CSVKTSGADTQYF. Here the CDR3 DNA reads TGCAGCGTCAAGACTAGCGGGGCTGATACGCAGTATTTT.

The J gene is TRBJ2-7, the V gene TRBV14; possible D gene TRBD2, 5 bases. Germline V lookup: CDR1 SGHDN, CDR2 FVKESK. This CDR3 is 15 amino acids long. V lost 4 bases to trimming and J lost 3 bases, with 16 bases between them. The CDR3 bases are TGTGCCAGCAGCCCGAGATTCCAGCGGCACTACGAGCAGTACTTC. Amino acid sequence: CASSPRFQRHYEQYF.

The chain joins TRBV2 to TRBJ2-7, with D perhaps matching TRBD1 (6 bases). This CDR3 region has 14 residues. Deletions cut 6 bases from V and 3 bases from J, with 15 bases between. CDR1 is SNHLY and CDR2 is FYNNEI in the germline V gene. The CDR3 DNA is TGTGCCAGCAGAATCGGGACACCTAACTACGAGCAGTACTTC. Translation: CASRIGTPNYEQYF.

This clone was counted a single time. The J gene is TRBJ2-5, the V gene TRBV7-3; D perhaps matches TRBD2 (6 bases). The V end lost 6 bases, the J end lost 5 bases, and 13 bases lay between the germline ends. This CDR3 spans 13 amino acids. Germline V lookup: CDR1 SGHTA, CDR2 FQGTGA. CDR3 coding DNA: TGTGCCAGCAGTCGACTGGCGGGGGAGACCCAGTACTTC. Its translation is CASSRLAGETQYF.

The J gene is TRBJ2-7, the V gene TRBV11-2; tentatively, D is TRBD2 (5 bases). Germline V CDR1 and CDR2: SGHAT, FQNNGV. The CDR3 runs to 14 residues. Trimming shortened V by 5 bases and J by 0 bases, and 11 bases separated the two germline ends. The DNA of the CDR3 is TGTGCCAGCAGCGCCGAGGGATACTCCTACGAGCAGTACTTC. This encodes CASSAEGYSYEQYF.

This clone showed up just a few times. The CDR3 DNA reads as TGTGCCAGCAGCTTAGAGTCCGGGGGTGGCTACACCTTC. The encoded protein is CASSLESGGGYTF. The chain employs TRBV7-2 and TRBJ1-2; D is perhaps TRBD1 (5 bases). The CDR3 is made up of 13 amino acids. Germline-derived CDR1 and CDR2 are SGHTA and FQGNSA. The V and J ends lost 1 base and 7 bases respectively, with 10 bases between them.

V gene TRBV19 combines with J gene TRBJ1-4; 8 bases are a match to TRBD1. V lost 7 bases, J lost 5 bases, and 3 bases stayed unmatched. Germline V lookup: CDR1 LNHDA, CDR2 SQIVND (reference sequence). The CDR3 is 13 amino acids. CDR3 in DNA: TGTGCCAGTACGGACAGGGTCAATGAAAAACTGTTTTTT. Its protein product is CASTDRVNEKLFF.

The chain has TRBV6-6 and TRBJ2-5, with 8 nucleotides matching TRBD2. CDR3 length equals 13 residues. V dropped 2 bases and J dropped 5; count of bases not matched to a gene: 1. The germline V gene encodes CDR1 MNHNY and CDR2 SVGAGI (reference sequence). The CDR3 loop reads CASSYPSGETQYF. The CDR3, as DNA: TGTGCCAGCAGTTACCCTAGCGGGGAGACCCAGTACTTC.

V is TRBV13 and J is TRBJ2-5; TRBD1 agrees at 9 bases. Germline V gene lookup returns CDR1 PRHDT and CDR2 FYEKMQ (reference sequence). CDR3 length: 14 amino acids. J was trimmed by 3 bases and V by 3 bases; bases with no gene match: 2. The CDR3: CASSLTGGEETQYF. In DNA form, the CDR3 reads TGTGCCAGCAGCTTGACAGGGGGGGAAGAGACCCAGTACTTC. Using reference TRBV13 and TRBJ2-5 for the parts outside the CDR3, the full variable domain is AAGVIQSPRHLIKEKRETATLKCYPIPRHDTVYWYQQGPGQDPQFLISFYEKMQSDKGSIPDRFSAQQFSDYHSELNMSSLELGDSALYFCASSLTGGEETQYFGPGTRLLVL.

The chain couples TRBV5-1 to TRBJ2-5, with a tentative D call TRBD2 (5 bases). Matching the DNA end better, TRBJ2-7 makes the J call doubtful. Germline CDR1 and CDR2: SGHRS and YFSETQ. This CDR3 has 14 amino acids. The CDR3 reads CASSTWTRSYEQYF. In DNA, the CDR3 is TGCGCCAGCAGCACATGGACTCGCTCCTACGAGCAGTACTTC.

The CDR3 here is CASSLGGEETQYF. CDR3 in DNA: TGTGCCAGCAGCTTGGGGGGGGAGGAAACCCAGTACTTC. The J gene is TRBJ2-5, the V gene TRBV5-6; a weak D match, TRBD2 (6 bases). The CDR3 totals 13 residues. Germline CDR1 is SGHDT and CDR2 is YYEEEE. Trimming took off 0 bases at V and 8 bases at J, with 11 bases between the two ends.

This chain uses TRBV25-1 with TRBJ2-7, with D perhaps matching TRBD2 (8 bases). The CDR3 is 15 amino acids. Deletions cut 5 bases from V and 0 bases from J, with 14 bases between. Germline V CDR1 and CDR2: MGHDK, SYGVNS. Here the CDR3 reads CASSQTGTSSYEQYF. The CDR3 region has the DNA TGTGCCAGCAGTCAGACAGGGACTAGCTCCTACGAGCAGTACTTC.

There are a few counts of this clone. CDR3 sequence (DNA): TGTGCCAGCAGTTCCGACAGGGGGGGATTTCAGCCCCAGCATTTT. This sequence encodes CASSSDRGGFQPQHF. The gene calls are TRBV6-6 and TRBJ1-5, with 9 bases aligning to TRBD1. The V gene's germline CDR1 is MNHNY and CDR2 SVGAGI (reference sequence). After removal of 4 bases from V and 6 bases from J, the junction contained 7 bases not matched to a gene. This CDR3 is 15 amino acids long.

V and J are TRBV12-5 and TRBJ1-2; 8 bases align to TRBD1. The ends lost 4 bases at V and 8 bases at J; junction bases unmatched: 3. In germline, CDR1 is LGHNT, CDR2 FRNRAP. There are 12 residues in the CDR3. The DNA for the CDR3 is TGTGCTAGTGGTTCGGCAGGGGGCGGCTACACCTTC. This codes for CASGSAGGGYTF.

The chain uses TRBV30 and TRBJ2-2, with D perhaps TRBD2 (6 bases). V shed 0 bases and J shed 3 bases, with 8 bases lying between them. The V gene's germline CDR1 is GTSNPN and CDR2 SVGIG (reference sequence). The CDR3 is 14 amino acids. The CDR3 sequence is CAWSVEGYTGELFF. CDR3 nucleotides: TGTGCCTGGAGTGTGGAGGGGTACACCGGGGAGCTGTTTTTT.

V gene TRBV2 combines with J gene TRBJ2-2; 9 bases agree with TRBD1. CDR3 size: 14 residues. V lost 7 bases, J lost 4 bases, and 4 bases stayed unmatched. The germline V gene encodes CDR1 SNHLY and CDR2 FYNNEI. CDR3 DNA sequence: TGTGCCAGCACGGGACAGGGTATCACCGGGGAGCTGTTTTTT. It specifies CASTGQGITGELFF.

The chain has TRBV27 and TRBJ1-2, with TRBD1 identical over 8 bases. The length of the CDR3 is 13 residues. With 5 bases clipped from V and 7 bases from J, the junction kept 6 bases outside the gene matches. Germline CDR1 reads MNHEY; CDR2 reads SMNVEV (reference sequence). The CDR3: CASSPWTGFGYTF. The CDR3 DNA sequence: TGTGCCAGCAGTCCGTGGACAGGGTTTGGCTACACCTTC.

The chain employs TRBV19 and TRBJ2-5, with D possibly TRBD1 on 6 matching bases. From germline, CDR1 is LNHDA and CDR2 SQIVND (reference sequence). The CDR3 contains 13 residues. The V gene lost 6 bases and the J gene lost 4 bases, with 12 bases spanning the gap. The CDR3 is CASSSGTRETQYF. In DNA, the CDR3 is TGTGCCAGTAGCTCCGGGACAAGAGAGACCCAGTACTTC.

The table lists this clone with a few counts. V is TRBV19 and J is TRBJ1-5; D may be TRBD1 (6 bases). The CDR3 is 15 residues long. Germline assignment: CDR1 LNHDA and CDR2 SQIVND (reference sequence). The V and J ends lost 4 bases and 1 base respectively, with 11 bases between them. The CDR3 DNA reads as TGTGCCAGTAGTAGCACAGGGCGGAGCAATCAGCCCCAGCATTTT. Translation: CASSSTGRSNQPQHF.

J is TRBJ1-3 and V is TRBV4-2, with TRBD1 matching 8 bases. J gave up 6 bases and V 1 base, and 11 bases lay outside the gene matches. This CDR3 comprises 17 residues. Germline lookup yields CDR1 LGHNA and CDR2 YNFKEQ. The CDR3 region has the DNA TGTGCCAGCAGCCAAGGTCCAGTGGGGACAGGAGAAAACACCATATATTTT. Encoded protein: CASSQGPVGTGENTIYF.

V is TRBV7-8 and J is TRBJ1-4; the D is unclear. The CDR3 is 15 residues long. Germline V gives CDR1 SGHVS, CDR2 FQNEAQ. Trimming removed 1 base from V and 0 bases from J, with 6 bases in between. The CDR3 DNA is TGTGCCAGCAGCTTAGGTCATGCAACTAATGAAAAACTGTTTTTT. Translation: CASSLGHATNEKLFF.

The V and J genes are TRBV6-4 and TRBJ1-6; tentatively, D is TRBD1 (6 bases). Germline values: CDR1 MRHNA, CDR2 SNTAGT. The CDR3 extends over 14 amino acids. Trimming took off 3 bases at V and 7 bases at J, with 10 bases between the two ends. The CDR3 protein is CASSEQGVNSPLHF. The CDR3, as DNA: TGTGCCAGCAGTGAACAGGGCGTCAATTCACCCCTCCACTTT.

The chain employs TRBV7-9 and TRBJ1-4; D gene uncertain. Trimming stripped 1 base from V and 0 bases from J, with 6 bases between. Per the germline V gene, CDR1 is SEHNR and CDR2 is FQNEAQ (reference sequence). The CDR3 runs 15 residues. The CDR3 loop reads CASSLVPATNEKLFF. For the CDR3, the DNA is TGTGCCAGCAGCTTAGTTCCAGCAACTAATGAAAAACTGTTTTTT.

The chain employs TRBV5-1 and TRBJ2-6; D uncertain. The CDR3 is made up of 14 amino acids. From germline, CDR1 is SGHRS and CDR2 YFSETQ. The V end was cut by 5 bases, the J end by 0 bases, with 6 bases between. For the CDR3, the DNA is TGCGCCAGCAGTTCGAGCTCTGGGGCCAACGTCCTGACTTTC. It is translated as CASSSSSGANVLTF.

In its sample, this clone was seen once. DNA for the CDR3: TGCGCCAGCAGCTTGGCCATGGGGGACCAGGGGGAGCAGTACTTC. Protein: CASSLAMGDQGEQYF. The J gene is TRBJ2-7, the V gene TRBV5-1, with D possibly matching TRBD1 (6 bases). The CDR3 loop spans 15 amino acids. The germline V gene encodes CDR1 SGHRS and CDR2 YFSETQ. V lost 0 bases and J 7 bases, leaving 17 bases between the germline ends.

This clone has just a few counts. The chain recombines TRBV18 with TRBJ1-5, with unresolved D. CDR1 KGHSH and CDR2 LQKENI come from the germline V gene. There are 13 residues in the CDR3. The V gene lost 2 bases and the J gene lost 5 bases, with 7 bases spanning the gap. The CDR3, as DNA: TGTGCCAGCTCACCAGGGCGTGATCAGCCCCAGCATTTT. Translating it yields CASSPGRDQPQHF.